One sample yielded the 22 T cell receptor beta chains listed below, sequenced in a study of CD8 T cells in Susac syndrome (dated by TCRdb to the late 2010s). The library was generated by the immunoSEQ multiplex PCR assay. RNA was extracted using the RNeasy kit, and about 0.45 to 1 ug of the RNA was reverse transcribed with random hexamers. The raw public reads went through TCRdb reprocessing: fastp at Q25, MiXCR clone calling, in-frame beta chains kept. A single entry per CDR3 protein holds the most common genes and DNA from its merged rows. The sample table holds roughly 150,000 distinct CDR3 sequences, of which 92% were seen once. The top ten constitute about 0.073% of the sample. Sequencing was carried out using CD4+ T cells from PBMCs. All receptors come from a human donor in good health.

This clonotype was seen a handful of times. For the CDR3, the DNA is TGTGCCACCAGCGCAAGGGATGAGCAGTTCTTC. This encodes CATSARDEQFF. The chain employs TRBV24-1 and TRBJ2-1, with no clear D. V lost 7 bases and J 8 bases, leaving 8 bases between the germline ends. CDR1 and CDR2 (germline): KGHDR, SFDVKD. The CDR3 has 11 residues.

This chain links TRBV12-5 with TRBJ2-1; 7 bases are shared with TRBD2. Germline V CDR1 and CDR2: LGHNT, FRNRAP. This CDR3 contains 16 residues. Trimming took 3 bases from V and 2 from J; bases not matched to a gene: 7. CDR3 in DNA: TGTGCTAGTGGTTTCCTTCTAGCGGTACCCTACAATGAGCAGTTCTTC. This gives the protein CASGFLLAVPYNEQFF.

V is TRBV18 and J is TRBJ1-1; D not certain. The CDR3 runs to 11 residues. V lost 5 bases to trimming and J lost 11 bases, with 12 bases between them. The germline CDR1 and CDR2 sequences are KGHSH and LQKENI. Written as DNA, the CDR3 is TGTGCCAGCTCAGCTGACCGGTTTGCTTTCTTT. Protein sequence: CASSADRFAFF.

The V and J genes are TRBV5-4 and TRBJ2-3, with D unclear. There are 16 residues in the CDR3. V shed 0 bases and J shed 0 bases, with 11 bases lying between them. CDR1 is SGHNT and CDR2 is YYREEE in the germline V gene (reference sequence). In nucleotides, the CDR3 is TGTGCCAGCAGCTTGGCCCAGACGCAAAGCACAGATACGCAGTATTTT. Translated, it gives CASSLAQTQSTDTQYF.

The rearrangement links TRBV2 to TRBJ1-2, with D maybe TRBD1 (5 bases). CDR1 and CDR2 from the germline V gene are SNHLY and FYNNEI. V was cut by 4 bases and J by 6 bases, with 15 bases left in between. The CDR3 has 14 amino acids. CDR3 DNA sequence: TGTGCCAGCAGTGGCCAGGGTGGTCGAGATGGCTACACCTTC. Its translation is CASSGQGGRDGYTF.

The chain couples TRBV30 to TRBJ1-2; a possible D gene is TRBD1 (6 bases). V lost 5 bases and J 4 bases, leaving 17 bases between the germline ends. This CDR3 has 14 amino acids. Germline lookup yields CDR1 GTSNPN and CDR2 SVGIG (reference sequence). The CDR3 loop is CAWGRRGGGYGYTF. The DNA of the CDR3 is TGTGCCTGGGGTCGGAGGGGAGGGGGCTATGGCTACACCTTC.

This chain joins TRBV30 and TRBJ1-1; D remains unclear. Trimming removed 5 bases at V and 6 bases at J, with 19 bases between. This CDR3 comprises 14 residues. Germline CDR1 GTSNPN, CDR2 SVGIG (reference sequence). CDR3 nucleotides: TGTGCCTGGCAAAGGCCCGAATCATGGTCTGAAGCTTTCTTT. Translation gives CAWQRPESWSEAFF.

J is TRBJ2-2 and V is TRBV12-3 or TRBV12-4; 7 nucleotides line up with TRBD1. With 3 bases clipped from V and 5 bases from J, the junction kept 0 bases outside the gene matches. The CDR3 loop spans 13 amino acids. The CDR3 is CASSLDRTGELFF. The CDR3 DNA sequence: TGTGCCAGCAGTTTGGACAGGACCGGGGAGCTGTTTTTT.

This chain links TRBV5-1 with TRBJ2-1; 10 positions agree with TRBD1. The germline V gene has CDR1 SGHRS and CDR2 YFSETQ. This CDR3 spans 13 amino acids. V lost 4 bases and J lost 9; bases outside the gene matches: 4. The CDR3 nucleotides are TGCGCCAGCAGCCCGGGACAGGGGACTGAGCAGTTCTTC. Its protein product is CASSPGQGTEQFF.

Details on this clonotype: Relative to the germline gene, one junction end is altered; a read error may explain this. Here the CDR3 DNA reads TGTGCCAGCAGGACCGACAGGGCCCCCCGCTGGACTAAGGAAAAACTGTTTTTT. Translated, it gives CASRTDRAPRWTKEKLFF. V gene TRBV2 combines with J gene TRBJ1-4, with 7 bases matching TRBD1. The germline CDR1 and CDR2 sequences are SNHLY and FYNNEI. The CDR3 length is 18 residues. Combining the CDR3 with reference TRBV2 and TRBJ1-4 gives the whole variable domain EPEVTQTPSHQVTQMGQEVILRCVPISNHLYFYWYRQILGQKVEFLVSFYNNEISEKSEIFDDQFSVERPDGSNFTLKIRSTKLEDSAMYFCASRTDRAPRWTKEKLFFGSGTQLSVL.

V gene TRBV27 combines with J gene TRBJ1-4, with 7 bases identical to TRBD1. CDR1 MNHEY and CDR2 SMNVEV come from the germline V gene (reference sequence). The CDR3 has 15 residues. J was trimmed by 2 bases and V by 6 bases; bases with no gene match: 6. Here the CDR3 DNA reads TGTGCCAGCAGCCCTTGGGGACAGACTAATGAAAAACTGTTTTTT. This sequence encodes CASSPWGQTNEKLFF. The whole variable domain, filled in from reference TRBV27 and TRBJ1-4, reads EAQVTQNPRYLITVTGKKLTVTCSQNMNHEYMSWYRQDPGLGLRQIYYSMNVEVTDKGDVPEGYKVSRKEKRNFPLILESPSPNQTSLYFCASSPWGQTNEKLFFGSGTQLSVL.

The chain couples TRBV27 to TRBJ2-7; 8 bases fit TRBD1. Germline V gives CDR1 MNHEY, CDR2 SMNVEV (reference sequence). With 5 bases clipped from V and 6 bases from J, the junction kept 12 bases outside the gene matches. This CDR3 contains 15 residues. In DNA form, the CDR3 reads TGTGCCAGCAGTCGAAGGACAGGGATCTACGTCGAGCAGTACTTC. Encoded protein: CASSRRTGIYVEQYF.

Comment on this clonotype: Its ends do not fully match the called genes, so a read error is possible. The CDR3 bases are TGCAGCGCAGGACAGTCCTTGGGCACTGAAGTTTTCTTT. This translates into CSAGQSLGTEVFF. V usage is TRBV29-1 and J usage is TRBJ1-1; the D gene is possibly TRBD1 (6 bases). CDR1 is SQVTM, CDR2 ANQGSEA, per germline. This CDR3 comprises 13 residues.

CDR3 bases: TGTGCCAGCAGCCGCAAGGGAGGCACTGAAGCTTTCTTT. This gives the protein CASSRKGGTEAFF. The rearrangement links TRBV3-1 to TRBJ1-1; D is unclear. This CDR3 spans 13 amino acids. Germline lookup yields CDR1 LGHDT and CDR2 YNNKEL (reference sequence). The ends were cut back, 4 bases at V and 4 bases at J, with 10 bases in the middle.

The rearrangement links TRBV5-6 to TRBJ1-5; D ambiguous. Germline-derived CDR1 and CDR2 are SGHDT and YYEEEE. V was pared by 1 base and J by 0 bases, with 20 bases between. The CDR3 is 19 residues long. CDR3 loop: CASSLLAGGHTHSNQPQHF. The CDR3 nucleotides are TGTGCCAGCAGCTTGTTGGCCGGAGGGCATACTCATAGCAATCAGCCCCAGCATTTT.

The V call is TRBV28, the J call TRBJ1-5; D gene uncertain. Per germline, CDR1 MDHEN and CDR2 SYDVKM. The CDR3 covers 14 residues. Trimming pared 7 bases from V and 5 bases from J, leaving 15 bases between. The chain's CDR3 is CASTSYGLDQPQHF. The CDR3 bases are TGTGCCAGCACTTCGTACGGTCTCGATCAGCCCCAGCATTTT. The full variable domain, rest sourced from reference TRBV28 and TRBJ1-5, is DVKVTQSSRYLVKRTGEKVFLECVQDMDHENMFWYRQDPGLGLRLIYFSYDVKMKEKGDIPEGYSVSREKKERFSLILESASTNQTSMYLCASTSYGLDQPQHFGDGTRLSIL.

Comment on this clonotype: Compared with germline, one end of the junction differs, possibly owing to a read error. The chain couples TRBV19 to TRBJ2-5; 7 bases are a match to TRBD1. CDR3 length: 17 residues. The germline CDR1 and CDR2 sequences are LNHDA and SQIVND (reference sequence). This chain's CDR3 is CASSIASATGMEETQYF. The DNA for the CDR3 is TGTGCCAGTAGCATAGCCTCCGCGACAGGGATGGAGGAGACCCAGTACTTC.

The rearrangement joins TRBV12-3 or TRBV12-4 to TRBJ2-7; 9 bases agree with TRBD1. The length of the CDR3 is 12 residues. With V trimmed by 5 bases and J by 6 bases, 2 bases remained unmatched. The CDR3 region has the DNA TGTGCCAGCAGTCGGACAGGGGCCGAGCAGTACTTC. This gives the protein CASSRTGAEQYF.

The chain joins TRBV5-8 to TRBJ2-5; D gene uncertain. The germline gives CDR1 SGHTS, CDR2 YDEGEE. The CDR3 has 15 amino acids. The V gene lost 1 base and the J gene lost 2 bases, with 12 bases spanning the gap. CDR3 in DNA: TGTGCCAGCAGCTTGAACCGCCCTAAACAAGAGACCCAGTACTTC. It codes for CASSLNRPKQETQYF.

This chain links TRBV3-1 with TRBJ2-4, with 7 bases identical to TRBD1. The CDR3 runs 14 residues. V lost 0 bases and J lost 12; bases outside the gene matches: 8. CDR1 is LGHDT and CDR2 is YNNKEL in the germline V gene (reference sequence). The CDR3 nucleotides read TGTGCCAGCAGCCAAGATAAGGGGGCAATGACTCAGTACTTC. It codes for CASSQDKGAMTQYF.

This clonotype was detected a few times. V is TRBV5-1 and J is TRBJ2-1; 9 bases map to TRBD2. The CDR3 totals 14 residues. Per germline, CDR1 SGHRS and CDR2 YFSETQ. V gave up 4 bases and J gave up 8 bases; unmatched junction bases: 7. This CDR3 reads CASSQSGLADEQFF. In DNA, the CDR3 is TGCGCCAGCAGCCAGTCGGGACTAGCCGATGAGCAGTTCTTC.

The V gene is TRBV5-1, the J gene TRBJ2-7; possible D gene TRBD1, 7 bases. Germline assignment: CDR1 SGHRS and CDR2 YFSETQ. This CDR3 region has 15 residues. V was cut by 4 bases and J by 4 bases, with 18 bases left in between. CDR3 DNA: TGCGCCAGCAGCACTGGACAGGCGCGGGGTTACGAGCAGTACTTC. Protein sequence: CASSTGQARGYEQYF.